This passage covers 29 T cell receptor beta chains from one sample sequenced in a study of shared clonotypes between healthy human individuals. Sequencing was performed with immunoSEQ multiplex PCR; in TCRdb, only in-frame clones are kept and a portion is missing. The sample holds some 1 million clones, 60% to 80% seen once. The specimen was memory CD4+ T cells sorted from blood. The subset denotes: CD45RA-negative fraction. The receptors originated from a man younger than 35 in good health.

In regard to this clone: A much bigger clone sits one base away, suggesting this may be a read error. This specimen includes other DNA sequences encoding the same CDR3. The chain combines TRBV6-6 with TRBJ2-6; D call uncertain. Germline values: CDR1 MNHNY, CDR2 SVGAGI (reference sequence). The CDR3 totals 13 residues. Trimming stripped 4 bases from V and 2 bases from J, with 3 bases between. The CDR3, as DNA: TGTGCCAGCAGTTCGCCTGGGGCCAACGTCCTGACTTTC. As protein: CASSSPGANVLTF.

The chain employs TRBV5-1 and TRBJ2-7; 8 bases line up with TRBD2. The trim removed 3 bases at V and 10 bases at J, leaving 18 bases unmatched. Germline values: CDR1 SGHRS, CDR2 YFSETQ. This CDR3 is 16 amino acids long. CDR3: CASSYDLLAGPGQQYF. CDR3 DNA sequence: TGCGCCAGCAGCTACGACCTATTAGCGGGACCCGGACAACAGTACTTC.

The sample holds one count of this clone. The rearrangement joins TRBV10-1 to TRBJ2-3; 9 nucleotides align to TRBD1. Per germline, CDR1 WNHNN and CDR2 SYGVQD (reference sequence). V lost 6 bases and J lost 3; bases outside the gene matches: 7. The CDR3 extends over 15 amino acids. CDR3 in amino acids: CASSPGTGRTDTQYF. In DNA form, the CDR3 reads TGCGCCAGCAGCCCCGGGACAGGGCGTACAGATACGCAGTATTTT.

The J gene is TRBJ2-1, the V gene TRBV18; 11 bases line up with TRBD1. The CDR3 runs 16 residues. After removal of 5 bases from V and 3 bases from J, the junction contained 6 bases not matched to a gene. Per germline, CDR1 KGHSH and CDR2 LQKENI. The CDR3 DNA follows: TGTGCCAGCTCATCAATAGGGACAGGGGGCTACAATGAGCAGTTCTTC. Translating gives CASSSIGTGGYNEQFF.

The V call is TRBV5-4, the J call TRBJ1-1; tentatively, D is TRBD1 (5 bases). Germline assignment: CDR1 SGHNT and CDR2 YYREEE (reference sequence). Trimming cost V 0 bases and J 2 bases, with 11 bases left between them. The CDR3 is made up of 15 amino acids. CDR3 in DNA: TGTGCCAGCAGCTTGGGGGGCGGCTTTAACACTGAAGCTTTCTTT. Translated, it gives CASSLGGGFNTEAFF.

The gene calls are TRBV10-1 and TRBJ2-1, with a weak D call TRBD2 (6 bases). The CDR3 extends over 13 amino acids. CDR1 and CDR2 (germline): WNHNN, SYGVQD (reference sequence). V shed 4 bases and J shed 13 bases, with 17 bases lying between them. CDR3 region: CASSGSMGGIQFF. The CDR3, as DNA: TGCGCCAGCAGTGGGTCCATGGGCGGGATACAGTTCTTC.

The chain employs TRBV7-3 and TRBJ1-6, with D uncertain. The CDR3 runs 13 residues. The ends were cut back, 3 bases at V and 7 bases at J, with 7 bases in the middle. Germline lookup yields CDR1 SGHTA and CDR2 FQGTGA. The CDR3 DNA reads TGTGCCAGCAGCTTGGACGCCAATTCACCCCTCCACTTT. Protein product: CASSLDANSPLHF.

The chain has TRBV2 and TRBJ1-1; D remains ambiguous. Germline lookup yields CDR1 SNHLY and CDR2 FYNNEI. V gave up 5 bases and J gave up 1 base, with 5 bases separating them. The CDR3 contains 12 residues. This CDR3 is CASSKENTEAFF. CDR3 DNA: TGTGCCAGCAGTAAAGAGAACACTGAAGCTTTCTTT. Variable domain in full (rest from reference TRBV2 and TRBJ1-1): EPEVTQTPSHQVTQMGQEVILRCVPISNHLYFYWYRQILGQKVEFLVSFYNNEISEKSEIFDDQFSVERPDGSNFTLKIRSTKLEDSAMYFCASSKENTEAFFGQGTRLTVV.

This chain links TRBV28 with TRBJ2-7, with D unresolved. V lost 2 bases and J lost 2, with 10 bases in between. The CDR3 runs 14 residues. Germline-derived CDR1 and CDR2 are MDHEN and SYDVKM. CDR3 nucleotides: TGTGCCAGCAGTTTAGGCTCGAACCCCTACGAGCAGTACTTC. It specifies CASSLGSNPYEQYF.

The chain carries TRBV9 and TRBJ2-1; 15 bases are a match to TRBD2. Germline values: CDR1 SGDLS, CDR2 YYNGEE. The V and J ends lost 3 bases and 4 bases, in that order; junction bases with no gene match: 5. The CDR3 consists of 17 residues. The CDR3 DNA reads TGTGCCAGCAGCGAGGGACTAGCGGGAGGTACATACAATGAGCAGTTCTTC. Amino acids: CASSEGLAGGTYNEQFF.

This clone showed up just a few times. This chain connects TRBV11-2 to TRBJ1-1, with a tentative D call TRBD1 (5 bases). The CDR3 extends over 11 amino acids. Trimming removed 4 bases from V and 10 bases from J, with 10 bases in between. CDR1 SGHAT and CDR2 FQNNGV come from the germline V gene. The CDR3 nucleotides are TGTGCCAGCAGCTCACAGGCTCGAGCTTTCTTT. It codes for CASSSQARAFF.

V and J are TRBV5-6 and TRBJ2-3; TRBD2 aligns across 11 bases. CDR1 is SGHDT and CDR2 is YYEEEE in the germline V gene. Unmatched junction bases numbered 9, after V lost 2 bases and J lost 1 base. This CDR3 has 18 amino acids. CDR3: CASSFGIAGGLGTDTQYF. For the CDR3, the DNA is TGTGCCAGCAGCTTTGGGATAGCGGGAGGGCTGGGCACAGATACGCAGTATTTT.

This chain connects TRBV5-4 to TRBJ2-5, with 8 bases fitting TRBD1. V lost 4 bases and J lost 2; bases outside the gene matches: 4. Germline CDR1 SGHNT, CDR2 YYREEE (reference sequence). The CDR3 extends over 14 amino acids. The CDR3 loop reads CASSRDRSQETQYF. The CDR3, as DNA: TGTGCCAGCAGCCGGGACAGGTCGCAAGAGACCCAGTACTTC.

The V and J genes are TRBV28 and TRBJ2-3; 9 nucleotides align to TRBD1. The J segment lost 7 bases and the V segment lost 3 bases, leaving 5 bases of the junction unmatched. The germline gives CDR1 MDHEN, CDR2 SYDVKM. This CDR3 contains 14 residues. The CDR3 sequence: CASSLRTGANTQYF. In DNA, the CDR3 is TGTGCCAGCAGTTTGAGGACAGGGGCAAATACGCAGTATTTT.

Worth noting for this clone: The identical CDR3 is also encoded by other nucleotide sequences in the sample. V and J are TRBV6-1 and TRBJ1-2, with D unclear. From germline, CDR1 is MNHNS and CDR2 SASEGT. V was pared by 7 bases and J by 1 base, with 7 bases between. There are 12 residues in the CDR3. The CDR3 sequence: CASTVYNYGYTF. As DNA, the CDR3 is TGTGCCAGCACCGTGTATAACTATGGCTACACCTTC.

This clone was counted between two and nine times. This chain joins TRBV19 and TRBJ1-5; D unresolved. CDR1 and CDR2 from the germline V gene are LNHDA and SQIVND (reference sequence). There are 14 residues in the CDR3. The ends were cut back, 10 bases at V and 1 base at J, with 14 bases in the middle. The CDR3 reads CATSMVGSNQPQHF. The CDR3 nucleotides are TGTGCCACCAGTATGGTAGGGAGCAATCAGCCCCAGCATTTT.

The V gene is TRBV6-1, the J gene TRBJ2-5; TRBD1 aligns across 8 bases. This CDR3 contains 14 residues. CDR1 and CDR2 from the germline V gene are MNHNS and SASEGT. V lost 4 bases and J lost 4; bases outside the gene matches: 5. The CDR3 spells CASSGTGTVETQYF. The CDR3, as DNA: TGTGCCAGCAGTGGGACAGGGACGGTAGAGACCCAGTACTTC.

Comments on this clone: The junction and the germline gene differ at one end; a read error may be behind it. The chain is built from TRBV10-2 and TRBJ2-7; a possible D gene is TRBD2 (6 bases). Germline V gives CDR1 WSHSY, CDR2 SAAADI. CDR3 length: 12 amino acids. CDR3 in DNA: TGCGCCAGCACCGGGGTGGCTAGCGCCAAGAACTTC. This translates into CASTGVASAKNF.

The chain links TRBV6-5 to TRBJ2-1; TRBD1 matches at 7 bases. The CDR3 loop spans 15 amino acids. V lost 5 bases to trimming and J lost 5 bases; unmatched junction nucleotides: 9. CDR1 MNHEY and CDR2 SVGAGI come from the germline V gene. The CDR3, as DNA: TGTGCCAGCAGTACCGCCGGGACAGTAAACAATGAGCAGTTCTTC. Its translation is CASSTAGTVNNEQFF.

Comments on this clone: Other DNA sequences within the sample encode an identical CDR3. The V call is TRBV5-4, the J call TRBJ1-1; TRBD1 aligns across 7 bases. From germline, CDR1 is SGHNT and CDR2 YYREEE (reference sequence). The trim removed 0 bases at V and 1 base at J, leaving 0 bases unmatched. The CDR3 totals 14 residues. The CDR3 sequence is CASSLDRGNTEAFF. DNA of the CDR3: TGTGCCAGCAGCTTGGACAGGGGGAACACTGAAGCTTTCTTT.

The rearrangement joins TRBV28 to TRBJ2-7; TRBD1 matches 9 bases. J lost 3 bases, V lost 7 bases, and 7 bases had no gene match. Germline V gives CDR1 MDHEN, CDR2 SYDVKM. The length of the CDR3 is 14 residues. CDR3 sequence: CASNPSDRGYEQYF. Written as DNA, the CDR3 is TGTGCCAGCAACCCTTCGGACAGGGGCTACGAGCAGTACTTC.

The chain's CDR3 is CATSSGSGANVLTF. DNA for the CDR3: TGTGCCACCAGCTCGGGATCTGGGGCCAACGTCCTGACTTTC. The chain employs TRBV15 and TRBJ2-6, with a tentative D call TRBD2 (5 bases). The length of the CDR3 is 14 residues. Germline CDR1 LNHNV, CDR2 YYDKDF (reference sequence). Between the trimmed V and J ends, which lost 5 bases and 1 base, there was a span of 6 bases.

This clone was recorded once. The CDR3 here is CASSLEERTGSREQFF. The CDR3 DNA follows: TGTGCCAGCAGCTTAGAAGAAAGGACAGGCTCCCGCGAGCAGTTCTTC. The chain is built from TRBV7-9 and TRBJ2-1, with 7 nucleotides matching TRBD1. The CDR3 loop spans 16 amino acids. After removal of 1 base from V and 10 bases from J, the junction contained 13 bases not matched to a gene. Germline V gene sequence: CDR1 SEHNR, CDR2 FQNEAQ (reference sequence).

This clone was seen only a few times. A much bigger clone sits one base away, suggesting this may be a read error. This chain links TRBV7-8 with TRBJ2-2, with unresolved D. The CDR3 has 12 residues. The V and J ends lost 5 bases and 1 base respectively, with 2 bases between them. CDR1 SGHVS and CDR2 FQNEAQ come from the germline V gene. The CDR3 DNA reads as TGTGCCAGCAGCATGAACACCGGGGAGCTGTTTTTT. Protein product: CASSMNTGELFF. Based on the CDR3 plus reference TRBV7-8 and TRBJ2-2, the full variable domain is GAGVSQSPRYKVAKRGQDVALRCDPISGHVSLFWYQQALGQGPEFLTYFQNEAQLDKSGLPSDRFFAERPEGSVSTLKIQRTQQEDSAVYLCASSMNTGELFFGEGSRLTVL.

Turning to this clone: Other DNA sequences of this sample code for an identical CDR3. The V and J genes are TRBV7-2 and TRBJ2-7; 9 bases align to TRBD1. CDR3 length equals 15 residues. V lost 5 bases and J lost 1; bases outside the gene matches: 6. Per germline, CDR1 SGHTA and CDR2 FQGNSA. CDR3 nucleotide sequence: TGTGCCAGCAGCCATGGACAGGGGTTATCCTACGAGCAGTACTTC. Protein product: CASSHGQGLSYEQYF.

This clone was seen a handful of times. The rearrangement joins TRBV2 to TRBJ1-2; no clear D. Germline V CDR1 and CDR2: SNHLY, FYNNEI. The CDR3 sequence is 16 residues long. V shed 3 bases and J shed 0 bases, with 14 bases lying between them. The CDR3 sequence: CASSEGTAGTNYGYTF. CDR3 nucleotides: TGTGCCAGCAGTGAGGGAACGGCAGGAACTAACTATGGCTACACCTTC.

This clone was seen more than once but under ten times. The chain uses TRBV5-1 and TRBJ2-7; D gene uncertain. Trimming pared 2 bases from V and 0 bases from J, leaving 12 bases between. In germline, CDR1 is SGHRS, CDR2 YFSETQ. The CDR3 is 15 amino acids. CDR3 amino acids: CASSFDGGSSYEQYF. As DNA, the CDR3 is TGCGCCAGCAGCTTTGATGGCGGAAGCTCCTACGAGCAGTACTTC.

Of note for this clone: Being one base from a much bigger clone, this may be a read error. The same CDR3 also results from other DNA sequences found in this sample. The chain joins TRBV7-9 to TRBJ1-5; D call uncertain. Trimming left V 3 bases short and J 0 bases short, with 3 bases between. The CDR3 sequence is 13 residues long. CDR1 SEHNR and CDR2 FQNEAQ come from the germline V gene (reference sequence). CDR3 in DNA: TGTGCCAGCAGCTTTTATAGCAATCAGCCCCAGCATTTT. Its translation is CASSFYSNQPQHF.

The rearrangement links TRBV7-2 to TRBJ1-2, with TRBD1 matching over 9 bases. The CDR3 is 16 residues long. Germline V gene lookup returns CDR1 SGHTA and CDR2 FQGNSA. V gave up 4 bases and J gave up 2 bases; unmatched junction bases: 8. Written as DNA, the CDR3 is TGTGCCAGCAGCTCGGCTGGGACAGGGATAAACTATGGCTACACCTTC. This encodes CASSSAGTGINYGYTF. Full variable domain (missing parts from reference TRBV7-2 and TRBJ1-2): GAGVSQSPSNKVTEKGKDVELRCDPISGHTALYWYRQSLGQGLEFLIYFQGNSAPDKSGLPSDRFSAERTGGSVSTLTIQRTQQEDSAVYLCASSSAGTGINYGYTFGSGTRLTVV.